This TCR beta chain stems from a study of blood T cell repertoires in COVID-19. The CDR3 runs 18 residues. Per germline, CDR1 SGHRS and CDR2 YFSETQ. The trim removed 4 bases at V and 0 bases at J, leaving 15 bases unmatched. Sequencing was performed with immunoSEQ multiplex PCR; in TCRdb, only in-frame clones are kept and a portion is missing. The sample carries roughly 150,000 clones, roughly 85% recorded once. The material sequenced was peripheral blood. This chain connects TRBV5-1 to TRBJ2-7; 8 bases agree with TRBD1. This TCR derives from a human donor in a cohort sampled during active COVID-19. The CDR3 nucleotides are TGCGCCAGCAGCCCCCTGAGCCTGAGACAGGGGAGCTCCTACGAGCAGTACTTC. Encoded protein: CASSPLSLRQGSSYEQYF.